The 2 T cell receptor beta chains below were found in one sample sequenced in a study of blood T cell repertoires in COVID-19. Data came from immunoSEQ multiplex PCR; TCRdb stores just in-frame clones and leaves some out. In the table there are tens of thousands of clones, more than 65% of which are singletons. The sequenced material came from peripheral blood. These receptors originate from a man in his 60s with acute or convalescent COVID-19.

The chain couples TRBV19 to TRBJ1-2, with TRBD1 identical over 8 bases. Germline lookup yields CDR1 LNHDA and CDR2 SQIVND (reference sequence). The CDR3 consists of 13 residues. The V and J ends lost 6 bases and 4 bases, in that order; junction bases with no gene match: 4. The CDR3 loop reads CASRPGTGYGYTF. Written as DNA, the CDR3 is TGTGCCAGTAGGCCCGGGACAGGCTATGGCTACACCTTC.

The rearrangement uses TRBV7-2 and TRBJ2-7; D is possibly TRBD2 (5 bases). CDR1 SGHTA and CDR2 FQGNSA come from the germline V gene. V gave up 3 bases and J gave up 7 bases, with 13 bases separating them. The CDR3 has 13 residues. As DNA, the CDR3 is TGTGCCAGCAGCTTTCGGGCCACGGGGGAGCAGTACTTC. Its protein is CASSFRATGEQYF.